This entry concerns a single T cell receptor (beta chain). Its antigen is currently unknown. This record comes from a study of cytomegalovirus exposure and HLA in healthy donors. Sequencing used immunoSEQ multiplex PCR; TCRdb keeps in-frame clones, though not all of them. The sample holds under 75,000 clones, approximately 97% seen once. Donors were drawn from the 120-subject validation cohort, separate from the 666-subject first cohort. The V gene end was trimmed by 2 bases and the J gene end by 5 bases; junction bases not matched to a gene: 8. Germline V gene sequence: CDR1 MDHEN, CDR2 SYDVKM. The length of the CDR3 is 17 residues. Study conclusions and caveats: Rarity characterized most TCR sequences, yet some public TCRs appeared in many donors.

This chain joins TRBV28 and TRBJ2-5; 13 bases line up with TRBD2. The sequencing input was PBMCs. The clonotype originates from a woman younger than 30 in good health and CMV-seropositive. Here the CDR3 reads CASSLTGTSGTGETQYF. Written as DNA, the CDR3 is TGTGCCAGCAGTTTAACCGGGACTAGCGGGACTGGGGAGACCCAGTACTTC.